This T cell receptor beta chain is from a study of blood T cell repertoires in COVID-19 (dated by TCRdb to 2020 to 2022). Context from the whole study: Collaborator samples came from the United States, Italy and Spain and covered acute and convalescent phases of COVID-19. The material from the prospective study consisted of cDNA or gDNA derived from T cells, B-cell-depleted T cells, or PBMCs. The dataset comprised deeply sampled blood TCRbeta repertoires from subjects exposed to, actively infected with, or recovered from COVID-19. The repertoires were made available in a free public database intended to serve as a resource for research on the immune response to SARS-CoV-2. Samples came from the ongoing ImmuneRACE study (first 160 participants) plus 1,254 subjects from 6 global collaborators. The sample metadata nearly always contained a de-identified subject ID, COVID-19 status, age in years and sex. HLA class I and class II types, where available, came from metadata supplied by the sample provider rather than from assay-based typing.

TCRbeta CDR3 regions were amplified from genomic DNA using the immunoSEQ Assay, a bias-controlled multiplex PCR. In the source study's methods: The number of nucleated cells in each sample was estimated by amplification of reference gene primers within the assay. To quantify the absolute abundance of each unique TCRbeta CDR3 rearrangement, sequence reads were collapsed and filtered. For each sample, productive Simpson clonality was calculated by taking the square root of Simpson's diversity index across productive rearrangements. In TCRdb, the immuneACCESS table is reduced to in-frame sequences with V and J assigned. These tables do not hold every clone; where another copy was compared, an unresolved V gene accounts for under half, and the others remain unexplained. V, J and clone size are those of that table, while D and trimming were read from the DNA. For this sample there are approximately 300,000 clones; roughly 80% appear just once. Clones ranked in the top ten supply around 4.5% of the sample.

V has 3 bases trimmed and J has 5 bases trimmed; junction bases matching no gene number 13. Taken from the germline V gene (reference sequence), the CDR1 and CDR2 loops are DFQATT and SNEGSKA. The CDR3 contains 16 residues, cysteine and phenylalanine counted. Just CDR3 DNA is preserved here, 48 bases in frame from base 1. Collaborating institutions collected whole blood in K2EDTA tubes following their own protocols. Collaborator samples were shipped for TCRbeta analysis as frozen whole blood, isolated PBMCs, or DNA extracted from either sample type. A note on this clone: Its antigen is not yet known. Qualities for individual bases were not recorded, and no much larger clone is one base off.

Paper-wide results and their limitations: The amount of clinical and demographic metadata varied by source and participant and was provided uncurated.

Sequenced sample: peripheral blood. The sequence joins TRBV20-1 to TRBJ2-1, and TRBD2 matches 7 of the central bases. The TCR sequence derives from a woman aged 45-65 years with active or convalescent COVID-19. The sequenced DNA: TGCAGTGCTAGTTTTTCTAGCGGTGTCTTGAACAATGAGCAGTTCTTC. This is translated as CSASFSSGVLNNEQFF.